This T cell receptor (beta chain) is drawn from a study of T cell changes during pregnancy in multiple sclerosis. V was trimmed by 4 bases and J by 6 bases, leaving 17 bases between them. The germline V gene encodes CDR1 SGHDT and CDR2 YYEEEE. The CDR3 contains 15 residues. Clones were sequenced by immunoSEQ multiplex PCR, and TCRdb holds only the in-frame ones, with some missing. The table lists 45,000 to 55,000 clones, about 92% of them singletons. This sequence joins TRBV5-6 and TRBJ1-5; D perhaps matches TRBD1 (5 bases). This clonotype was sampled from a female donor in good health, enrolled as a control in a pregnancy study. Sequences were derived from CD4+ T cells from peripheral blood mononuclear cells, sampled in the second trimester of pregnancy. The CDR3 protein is CASSAGGGRAQPQHF. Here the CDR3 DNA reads TGTGCCAGCAGCGCCGGGGGGGGGAGGGCTCAGCCCCAGCATTTT.